Given below is one T cell receptor (beta chain) in context. It has no known antigen specificity. The input lacks base qualities; no much larger clone sits a single base away. The sample comes from a study of CD8 T cell repertoires and HIV-1 epitope variants (dated by TCRdb to about 2020). For context, the study as a whole: T cells were stimulated in separate culture wells with each of twenty-five peptides representing autologous and known Gag and Nef epitope variants. Among the control conditions were a peptide pool of CMV, EBV and flu, the Ebola AY9 epitope serving as a negative control, and a well with no peptide. An aliquot of 1M T cells was saved as an uncultured baseline condition, separate from the roughly 80 T cell cultures. A total of about 87 T cell cultures were run, with each culture condition done in triplicate except for one peptide, which was done in duplicate. Using the EasySep Human T Cell Enrichment Kit, T cells were enriched and then co-cultured with an equal number of autologous T cell-negative cells acting as antigen-presenting cells. For 9 to 11 days the cultures were kept in IMDM with gentamicin, and on days 3 and 7 half of the media was changed with IL-2, IL-7 and IL-15 added. Tested epitopes included three Gag epitope families and Nef HW9 and YT9.

What the authors observed across the whole study: The Nef KF9 family was recognized by five clonotypes and the HW9 family by one, and no responses to the TAALDMSHF plasma variant were observed. Roughly ten antigen-specific TCR beta clonotypes were identified, and six of them appeared cross-reactive for autologous or known escape epitope variants. The assay identified only TCR beta chains and indicated proliferation in response to antigen, without indicating T cell function or cytokine profile.

CDR1 and CDR2, looked up from the germline V gene, are MDHEN and SYDVKM. Measured from the cysteine to the phenylalanine, the CDR3 is 15 residues long. Only the CDR3 region is kept as DNA, spanning 45 bases read in frame from base 1. V is clipped by 5 bases and J by 1 base, and the sequence between their germline boundaries is 14 bases long. The immunoSEQ platform was used to sequence TCR beta CDR3 regions at survey depth. The QIAamp DNA micro kit was used to extract genomic DNA from every cultured and uncultured CD8+ T cell population. The paper's data handling went like this. Any sample with under 5,000 productive reads was excluded, and this exclusion removed about 6% of the roughly 80 cultures stimulated with HIV peptides. A MANAFEST web app trimmed sequences to CDR3 and removed nonproductive sequences, CDR3s under 5 amino acids, and those not starting C or ending F/W. Clonotypes were classified as antigen-specific only if expansion was observed in at least 2 of 3 replicates versus the no-peptide control at FDR 0.01, only within one epitope family. A specific clonotype also had to show a frequency at least fivefold higher than in wells stimulated with peptides from other epitope families. TCRdb took this table from immuneACCESS and kept in-frame rearrangements with V and J called. Such tables lack part of the clones; where checked against another copy, unresolved V genes explain under half of the gap, and the rest is unexplained. The V and J calls and the clone size are those of that table, but D and trimming were determined from the DNA. Counted in this sample were 80,000 to 95,000 clones; roughly 77% of them appeared once. Clones ranked in the top ten supply more than 25% of the sample.

The EasySep Human CD8+ T Cell Enrichment Kit was used on day 10 to isolate CD8+ T cells from every culture. The clonotype comes from a male donor with HIV. The sequenced sample consisted of uncultured baseline CD8+ T cells from peripheral blood mononuclear cells (PBMCs). The chain was built from TRBV28 and TRBJ1-1; D gene: possibly TRBD1, on 5 matching bases. The CDR3 corresponds to CASSLQMGTNTEAFF. The nucleotides are TGTGCCAGCAGTCTCCAAATGGGGACGAACACTGAAGCTTTCTTT.